The clone carrying this T cell receptor beta chain was counted a few times. Its antigen is not identified. Looked up from germline, CDR1 is LGHDT and CDR2 is YNNKEL (reference sequence). The CDR3 has 15 residues. The ends were cut back, 3 bases at V and 0 bases at J, with 8 bases in the middle. Attached unique molecular identifiers marked individual cDNA molecules. TCRdb reprocessed the 5' RACE reads via MiXCR and lists one record per CDR3 protein. Of some 58,000 distinct CDR3 sequences listed, roughly 14% were seen once; the top ten hold 3.5% to 5%. The data were obtained in a study of early T cells in non-severe SARS-CoV-2 infection. Overall study context: Sequenced bulk RNA came from whole blood that was unsorted, and chains were unpaired. The study's findings and limits: The matching step, a VDJdb search, favored anti-spike CD8 responses and missed private and CD4 specificities.

This chain uses TRBV3-1 with TRBJ1-4; possible D gene TRBD1, 5 bases. The sample comprised whole blood. This clonotype originated in an adult who was a healthcare worker with PCR-confirmed SARS-CoV-2 infection or an uninfected control (not recorded which). DNA for the CDR3: TGTGCCAGCAGCCAGTTGACAGCAACTAATGAAAAACTGTTTTTT. Translation gives CASSQLTATNEKLFF.